This entry features one TCR beta chain sequence. Its target is unknown. The CDR3 totals 15 residues. The V gene lost 0 bases and the J gene lost 6 bases, with 12 bases spanning the gap. Germline-derived CDR1 and CDR2 are SGDLS and YYNGEE. Exposure to brentuximab vedotin varied, and each patient had relapsed following autologous stem cell transplantation. TCRdb's copy holds only in-frame clones and misses some; the assay was immunoSEQ multiplex PCR. Of about 15,000 clones listed, 65% to 85% are singletons. This entry belongs to a study of PD-1 blockade in classical Hodgkin lymphoma. Overall study findings and caveats: According to reports, newly diagnosed patients had lower baseline TCR diversity than healthy donors, and relapsed/refractory patients had lower baseline TCR diversity still. It was among complete responders that baseline diversity resembled that of newly diagnosed patients. A significant rise in TCR diversity was seen by C4D1 for CD4+ cells but not for CD8+ cells.

Source: peripheral blood mononuclear cells (PBMCs), taken before the second cycle of nivolumab. The V and J genes are TRBV9 and TRBJ1-4, with no clear D. The TCR comes from a human donor with classical Hodgkin lymphoma. CDR3 region: CASSVGGTTDEKLFF. As DNA, the CDR3 is TGTGCCAGCAGCGTAGGAGGAACGACTGATGAAAAACTGTTTTTT.